The rows below give T cell receptor beta chains drawn from one sample of a study of T cell changes during pregnancy in multiple sclerosis. Libraries were prepared by immunoSEQ multiplex PCR; TCRdb keeps only in-frame clonotypes and omits some of them. This sample has 60,000 to 65,000 clones, with 80% to 95% found just once. The sample here was peripheral blood, taken in the second trimester of pregnancy. The receptors stem from a female donor in good health, enrolled as a control in a pregnancy study. Each CDR3 is given with its conserved first and last residue. A D gene is named only where the DNA matches it firmly. Clone size is given for some rows only: seen once, a few or many times, or a class if the clone is expanded.

clone size | J gene | V gene | D gene | CDR3 protein | CDR3 DNA
NA | TRBJ2-1 | TRBV5-4 | NA | CASSYYRFSYNEQFF | TGTGCCAGCAGCTACTACAGGTTCTCCTACAATGAGCAGTTCTTC
NA | TRBJ2-2 | TRBV28 | NA | CASSLVGNTGELFF | TGTGCCAGCAGTTTGGTCGGTAACACCGGGGAGCTGTTTTTT
NA | TRBJ1-1 | TRBV9 | NA | CASSVGGQGEAFF | TGTGCCAGCAGCGTAGGTGGGCAGGGTGAGGCTTTCTTT
NA | TRBJ1-1 | TRBV10-2 | NA | CASSAGEVGAFF | TGCGCCAGCAGTGCAGGGGAAGTGGGAGCTTTCTTT
NA | TRBJ2-1 | TRBV5-6 | TRBD2 | CASSLPIGTSRYNEQFF | TGTGCCAGCAGCTTGCCAATCGGGACTAGCAGATACAATGAGCAGTTCTTC
NA | TRBJ1-1 | TRBV19 | NA | CASSLLPGVSNTEAFF | TGTGCCAGTAGTCTTCTTCCAGGGGTCTCGAACACTGAAGCTTTCTTT
NA | TRBJ2-5 | TRBV28 | NA | CASFGNSKETQYF | TGTGCCAGCTTCGGGAATTCCAAAGAGACCCAGTACTTC
NA | TRBJ2-7 | TRBV29-1 | TRBD1 | CSVWTGGAYEQYF | TGCAGCGTTTGGACAGGGGGGGCCTACGAGCAGTACTTC
NA | TRBJ2-1 | TRBV6-4 | TRBD2 | CASSDSSGGNEQFF | TGTGCCAGCAGTGACTCGAGCGGGGGCAATGAGCAGTTCTTC
NA | TRBJ2-1 | TRBV5-6 | NA | CASSFGAPYNEQFF | TGTGCCAGCAGCTTTGGGGCGCCCTACAATGAGCAGTTCTTC
NA | TRBJ1-4 | TRBV7-2 | NA | CASSLGQANEKLFF | TGTGCCAGCAGCTTAGGACAGGCGAATGAAAAACTGTTTTTT
NA | TRBJ2-7 | TRBV29-1 | TRBD2 | CSVEDRTSSYEQYF | TGCAGCGTTGAAGACAGGACTAGCTCCTACGAGCAGTACTTC
NA | TRBJ1-4 | TRBV6-9 | NA | CASSYRRRNEKLFF | TGTGCCAGCAGTTATAGGCGGAGAAATGAAAAACTGTTTTTT
once | TRBJ2-7 | TRBV14 | TRBD2 | CASSLLGLGEAYF | TGTGCCAGCAGCCTTCTCGGACTAGGGGAAGCGTACTTC
NA | TRBJ2-7 | TRBV19 | TRBD2 | CASSMSSGGAKEQYF | TGTGCCAGTAGTATGTCTAGCGGGGGGGCGAAAGAGCAGTACTTC
NA | TRBJ1-2 | TRBV18 | NA | CASSLGQTNGYTF | TGTGCCAGCTCACTCGGACAGACAAATGGCTACACCTTC
few | TRBJ1-1 | TRBV19 | NA | CASSILREAFF | TGTGCCAGTAGTATTTTGCGGGAAGCTTTCTTT
NA | TRBJ2-5 | TRBV29-1 | NA | CSVRQEKETQYF | TGCAGCGTCCGACAGGAGAAGGAGACCCAGTACTTC
NA | TRBJ1-2 | TRBV19 | TRBD1 | CASSKEGAHGYTF | TGTGCCAGTAGTAAAGAGGGGGCTCATGGCTACACCTTC
NA | TRBJ2-3 | TRBV7-3 | NA | CASSPYVLTDTQYF | TGTGCCAGCAGCCCCTACGTTCTCACAGATACGCAGTATTTT
NA | TRBJ2-1 | TRBV19 | TRBD2 | CASSRWSGGHNEQFF | TGTGCCAGTAGTCGGTGGAGCGGGGGACACAATGAGCAGTTCTTC
NA | TRBJ2-2 | TRBV5-1 | TRBD2 | CASSLEGLAVGELFF | TGCGCCAGCAGCTTGGAGGGACTAGCTGTCGGGGAGCTGTTTTTT
NA | TRBJ1-2 | TRBV27 | NA | CASSLSGESAGYTF | TGTGCCAGCAGTTTAAGCGGGGAGTCGGCTGGCTACACCTTC
NA | TRBJ2-5 | TRBV6-6 | TRBD1 | CASSPGQGQETQYF | TGTGCCAGCAGTCCGGGACAGGGACAAGAGACCCAGTACTTC
NA | TRBJ2-1 | TRBV10-2 | NA | CASTGYNEQFF | TGCGCCAGCACCGGCTACAATGAGCAGTTCTTC
NA | TRBJ2-1 | TRBV29-1 | NA | CSVDRTYNEQFF | TGCAGCGTTGACCGAACTTACAATGAGCAGTTCTTC
NA | TRBJ2-7 | TRBV5-5 | TRBD2 | CASSLFSGGQYEQYF | TGTGCCAGCAGCTTGTTTAGCGGGGGACAGTACGAGCAGTACTTC
NA | TRBJ2-5 | TRBV6-1 | TRBD2 | CASSALSGGPGETQYF | TGTGCCAGCAGTGCGCTTAGCGGGGGGCCGGGAGAGACCCAGTACTTC
NA | TRBJ2-7 | TRBV19 | TRBD2 | CASSIEGGPYEQYF | TGTGCCAGTAGTATTGAGGGAGGGCCTTACGAGCAGTACTTC
NA | TRBJ2-1 | TRBV7-7 | NA | CASSPGQSFYNEQFF | TGTGCTAGCAGCCCAGGGCAGAGTTTCTACAATGAGCAGTTCTTC